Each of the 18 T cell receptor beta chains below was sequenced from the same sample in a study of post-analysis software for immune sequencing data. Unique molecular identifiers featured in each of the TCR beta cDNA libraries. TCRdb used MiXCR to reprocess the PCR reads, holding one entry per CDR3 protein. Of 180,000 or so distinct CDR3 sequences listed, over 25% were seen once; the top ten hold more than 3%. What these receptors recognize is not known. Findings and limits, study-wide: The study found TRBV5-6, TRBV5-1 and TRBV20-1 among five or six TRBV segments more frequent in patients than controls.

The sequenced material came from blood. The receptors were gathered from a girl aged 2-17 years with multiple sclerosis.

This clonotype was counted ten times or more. The CDR3 reads CASSLGTGGRTEAFF. The CDR3 region has the DNA TGTGCCAGCAGCTTAGGGACAGGGGGCAGGACTGAAGCTTTCTTT. The chain is built from TRBV7-9 and TRBJ1-1; 11 bases match TRBD1. The CDR3 spans 15 residues. With V trimmed by 1 base and J by 5 bases, 3 bases remained unmatched. Germline CDR1 and CDR2: SEHNR and FQNEAQ (reference sequence).

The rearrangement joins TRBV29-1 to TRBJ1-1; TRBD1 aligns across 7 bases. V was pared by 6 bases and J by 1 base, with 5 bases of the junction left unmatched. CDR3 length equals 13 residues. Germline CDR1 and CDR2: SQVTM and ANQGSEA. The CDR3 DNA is TGCAGCGTATCGGGACAGACGAACACTGAAGCTTTCTTT. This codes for CSVSGQTNTEAFF.

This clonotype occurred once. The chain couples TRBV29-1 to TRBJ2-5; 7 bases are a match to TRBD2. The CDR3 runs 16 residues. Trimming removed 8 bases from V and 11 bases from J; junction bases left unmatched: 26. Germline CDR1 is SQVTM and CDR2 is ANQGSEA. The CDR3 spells CSPRGGGKEGTGEQYF. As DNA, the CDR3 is TGCAGCCCGCGCGGGGGAGGGAAGGAGGGCACCGGGGAGCAGTACTTC. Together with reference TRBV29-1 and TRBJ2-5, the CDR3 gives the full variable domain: SAVISQKPSRDICQRGTSLTIQCQVDSQVTMMFWYRQQPGQSLTLIATANQGSEATYESGFVIDKFPISRPNLTFSTLTVSNMSPEDSSIYLCSPRGGGKEGTGEQYFGPGTRLLVL.

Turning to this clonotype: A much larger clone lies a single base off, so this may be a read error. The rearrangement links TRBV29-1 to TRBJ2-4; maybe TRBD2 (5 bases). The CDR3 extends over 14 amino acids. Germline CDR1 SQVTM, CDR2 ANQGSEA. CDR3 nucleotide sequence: TGCAGCGTTGAAATACAGCTAGCCAAAAACATTCACTACTTC. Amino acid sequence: CSVEIQLAKNIHYF.

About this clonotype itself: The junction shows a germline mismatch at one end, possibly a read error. The CDR3 nucleotides are TGTGCCGGCAGTCCGACCTGGACAGGGGGCTACGAGCAGTACTTC. Its protein is CAGSPTWTGGYEQYF. V is TRBV28 and J is TRBJ2-7; 10 positions agree with TRBD1. The CDR3 consists of 15 residues. CDR1 and CDR2 (germline): MDHEN, SYDVKM.

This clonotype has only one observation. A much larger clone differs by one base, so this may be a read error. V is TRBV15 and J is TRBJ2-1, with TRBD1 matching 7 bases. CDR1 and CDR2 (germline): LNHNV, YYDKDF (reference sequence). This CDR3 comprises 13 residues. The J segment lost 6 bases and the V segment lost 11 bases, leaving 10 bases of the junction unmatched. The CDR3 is CAVTRQGFNEQFF. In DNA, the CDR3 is TGTGCCGTAACGAGACAGGGCTTCAATGAGCAGTTCTTC.

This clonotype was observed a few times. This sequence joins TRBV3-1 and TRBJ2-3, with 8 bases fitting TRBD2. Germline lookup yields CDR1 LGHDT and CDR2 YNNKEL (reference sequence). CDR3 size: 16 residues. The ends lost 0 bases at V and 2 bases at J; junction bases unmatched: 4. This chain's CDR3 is CASSQDPAGVTDTQYF. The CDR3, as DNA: TGTGCCAGCAGCCAAGATCCAGCGGGGGTCACAGATACGCAGTATTTT.

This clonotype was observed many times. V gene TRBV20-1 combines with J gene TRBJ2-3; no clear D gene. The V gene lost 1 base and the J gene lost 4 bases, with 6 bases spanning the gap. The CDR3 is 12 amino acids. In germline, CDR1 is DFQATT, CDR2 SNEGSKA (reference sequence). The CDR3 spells CSARAGADTQYF. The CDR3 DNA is TGCAGTGCTAGAGCGGGTGCAGATACGCAGTATTTT.

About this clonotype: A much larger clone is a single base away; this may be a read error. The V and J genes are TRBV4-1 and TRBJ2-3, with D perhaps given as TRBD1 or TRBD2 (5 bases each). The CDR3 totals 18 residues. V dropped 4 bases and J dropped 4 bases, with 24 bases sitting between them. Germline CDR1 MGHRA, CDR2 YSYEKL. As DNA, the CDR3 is TGCGCCAGCAGCCCTACCGGGACGACAAACCCAGCGTCAGATACGCAGTATTTT. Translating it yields CASSPTGTTNPASDTQYF.

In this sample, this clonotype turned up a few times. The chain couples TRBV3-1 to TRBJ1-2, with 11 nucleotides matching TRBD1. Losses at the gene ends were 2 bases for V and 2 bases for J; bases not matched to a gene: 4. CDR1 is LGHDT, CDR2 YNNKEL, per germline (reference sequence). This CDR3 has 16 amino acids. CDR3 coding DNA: TGTGCCAGCAGCCAACCGGGGACAGGGGGAAACTATGGCTACACCTTC. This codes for CASSQPGTGGNYGYTF.

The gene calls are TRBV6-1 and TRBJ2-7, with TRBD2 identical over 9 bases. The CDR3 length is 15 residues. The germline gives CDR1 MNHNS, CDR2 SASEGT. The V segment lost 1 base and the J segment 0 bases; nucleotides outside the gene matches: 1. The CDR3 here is CASSEVGLASYEQYF. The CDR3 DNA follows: TGTGCCAGCAGTGAAGTGGGACTAGCCTCCTACGAGCAGTACTTC.

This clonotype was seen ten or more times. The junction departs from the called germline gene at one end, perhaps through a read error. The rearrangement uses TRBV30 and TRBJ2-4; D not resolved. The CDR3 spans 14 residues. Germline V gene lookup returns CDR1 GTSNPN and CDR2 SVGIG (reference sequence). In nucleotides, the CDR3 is TGTGCCTGGAAGAGCTACTTAGCCAAAAATATTCAGTACTTC. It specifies CAWKSYLAKNIQYF.

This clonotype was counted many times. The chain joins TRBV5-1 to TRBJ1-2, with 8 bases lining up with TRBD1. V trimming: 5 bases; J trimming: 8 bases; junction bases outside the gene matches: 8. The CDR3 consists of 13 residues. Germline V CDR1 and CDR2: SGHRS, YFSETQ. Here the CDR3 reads CASRGPTGEGYTF. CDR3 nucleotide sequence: TGCGCCAGCAGGGGTCCGACAGGGGAAGGCTACACCTTC.

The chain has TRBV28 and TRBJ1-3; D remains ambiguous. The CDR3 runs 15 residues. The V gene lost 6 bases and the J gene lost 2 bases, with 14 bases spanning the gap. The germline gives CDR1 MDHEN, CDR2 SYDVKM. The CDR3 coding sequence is TGTGCCAGCAGAAGCCTAGGCGGGGCTGGAAACACCATATATTTT. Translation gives CASRSLGGAGNTIYF.

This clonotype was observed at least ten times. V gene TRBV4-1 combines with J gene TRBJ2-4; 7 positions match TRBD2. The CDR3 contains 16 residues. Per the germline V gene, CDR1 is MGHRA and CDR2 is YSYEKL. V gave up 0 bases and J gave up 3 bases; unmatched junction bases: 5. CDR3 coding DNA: TGCGCCAGCAGCCAAGACAGGGAGGGGTACAAAAACATTCAGTACTTC. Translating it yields CASSQDREGYKNIQYF.

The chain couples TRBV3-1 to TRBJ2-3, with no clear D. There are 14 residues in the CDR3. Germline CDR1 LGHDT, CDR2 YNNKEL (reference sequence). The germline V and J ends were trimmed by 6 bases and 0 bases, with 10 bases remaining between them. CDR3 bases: TGTGCCAGCAGTCGACGGAGTAGCACAGATACGCAGTATTTT. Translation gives CASSRRSSTDTQYF.

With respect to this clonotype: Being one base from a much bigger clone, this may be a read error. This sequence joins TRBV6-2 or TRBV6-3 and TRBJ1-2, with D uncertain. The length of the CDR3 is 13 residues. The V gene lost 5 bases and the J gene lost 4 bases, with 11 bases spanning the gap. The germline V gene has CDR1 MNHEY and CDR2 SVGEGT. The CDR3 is CASSPQTGYGYTF. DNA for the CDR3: TGTGCCAGCAGTCCCCAGACTGGCTATGGCTACACCTTC.

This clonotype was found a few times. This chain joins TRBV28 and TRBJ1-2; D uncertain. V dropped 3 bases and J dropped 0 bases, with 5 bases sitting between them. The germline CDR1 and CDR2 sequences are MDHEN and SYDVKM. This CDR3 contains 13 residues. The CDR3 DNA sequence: TGTGCCAGCAGTTTTCCAGCTAACTATGGCTACACCTTC. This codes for CASSFPANYGYTF.